The clone carrying this TCR beta chain turned up a few times. During its preparation, the TCRbeta library received unique molecular identifiers. TCRdb passed the PCR reads through MiXCR, listing each CDR3 protein once. The sample lists about 610,000 distinct CDR3 sequences, about 10% seen once, with roughly 4% in the top ten. This entry comes from a study of T-cell reconstitution after alpha-beta-depleted transplantation in children. Trimming left V 4 bases short and J 1 base short, with 11 bases between. Germline CDR1 and CDR2: SGHTA and FQGNSA. The CDR3 consists of 15 residues. This rearrangement joins TRBV7-2 to TRBJ2-4; D is uncertain. The receptor's source is a human donor who donated a stem cell graft to a child with acute myeloid leukemia. The sample consisted of PBMCs from the stem cell graft donor, taken from the stem cell graft. CDR3 region: CASSSVIGAKNIQYF. The CDR3 DNA is TGTGCCAGCAGCTCGGTGATTGGGGCCAAAAACATTCAGTACTTC.